This TCR beta chain was found in a study of cytomegalovirus exposure and HLA in healthy donors (dated by TCRdb to the late 2010s). For the wider study: A later analysis indicated that the roughly 130 validation repertoires were generated on the platform also employed for the roughly 720 repertoires of the first cohort. To predict cytomegalovirus infection status, the study brought together high-throughput TCR immunosequencing, statistical association of individual TCRs with disease status, and machine learning. Besides the first cohort of under 700 subjects, a separate validation cohort made up of over 100 different subjects was used. The study was designed to test whether signatures of past pathogen exposure could be identified by cataloging public T cell receptors.

Study-level results and caveats: Of the cluster scores, around 95% were above 0 in a later analysis, which found that TCRs clustered in the first cohort also tended to co-occur in the 95 to 150 validation repertoires. A later analysis lacked HLA typing for the validation cohort, so it scored co-occurrence in that cohort across all 120 repertoires. Across donors, most TCR sequences were observed very rarely, whereas some public TCRs were present in many individuals. The study listed approximately 150 TCR beta chains as associated with cytomegalovirus. It was suggested by the authors that the approach could potentially be generalized to other disease states and immunological phenotypes. A few of the identified cytomegalovirus-associated TCR beta chains were confirmed in vitro to be specific for cytomegalovirus antigens. The classifier was reported to diagnose cytomegalovirus status with high specificity and sensitivity in both the original cohort and the validation cohort.

CDR3 length: 12 amino acids, cysteine to phenylalanine. CDR3 DNA is the only sequence kept; it has 36 bases, read in frame from the first base. CDR1 is given as WSHSY and CDR2 as SAAADI, both from the germline V gene. Trimming costs V 7 bases and J 5 bases, and their ends lie 9 bases apart. Concerning this clone itself: The clone's antigen remains unknown. No base quality values were provided; no much bigger clone lies one nucleotide off.

Separate from the roughly 650-subject first cohort, the validation cohort of 90 to 150 subjects was the group to which the donors belonged. Receptor libraries were prepared by the immunoSEQ multiplex PCR assay. The authors' pipeline ran thus. A statistical classification framework was built to diagnose cytomegalovirus status from the catalog of TCR beta chain sequences. Drawn from immuneACCESS, this table holds only the in-frame rearrangements with V and J called that TCRdb kept. Clones are partly lost; checked studies trace under half to an unresolved V gene and leave the rest unexplained. That table is the source of V, J and clone size, and D and trimming were worked out from the DNA. In all, the sample holds roughly 310,000 clones, and around 90% of those were seen once. Around 0.96% of the sample comes from the top ten.

Sequencing was performed on PBMCs. The chain employs TRBV10-2 and TRBJ1-5; no D gene can be assigned with confidence. The TCR originated in a man aged 25 to 40 in good health and CMV-seronegative. In nucleotides, the sequence is TGCGCCAGCAAGGTCCAGGATCAGCCCCAGCATTTT. Its protein is CASKVQDQPQHF.